The T cell receptor (beta chain) under discussion was sequenced for a study of T cells in Graves' hyperthyroidism and ophthalmopathy. Trimming shortened V by 6 bases and J by 6 bases, and 11 bases separated the two germline ends. Looked up from germline, CDR1 is SGHAT and CDR2 is FQNNGV. The CDR3 runs 13 residues. In its sample, this clonotype was seen many times. The source material, RNA transcripts, was used to amplify TCR beta CDR3 regions. Primed by the HTBI set, a first-round RT-PCR was run on the TCR CDR3. TCRdb called the multiplex PCR reads again in MiXCR, with one record for every CDR3 protein. This sample yields 300,000 to 450,000 distinct CDR3 sequences, of which around an eighth are seen a single time; around 21% belongs to the top ten.

The TCR comes from a man aged 30 to 45 with Graves' hyperthyroidism that later progressed to Graves' ophthalmopathy. The specimen was blood. V and J are TRBV11-2 and TRBJ2-2; D not resolved. This chain's CDR3 is CASRASRAGELFF. The DNA of the CDR3 is TGTGCCAGCAGGGCCAGTCGGGCCGGGGAGCTGTTTTTT. Complete variable domain (other parts from reference TRBV11-2 and TRBJ2-2): EAGVAQSPRYKIIEKRQSVAFWCNPISGHATLYWYQQILGQGPKLLIQFQNNGVVDDSQLPKDRFSAERLKGVDSTLKIQPAKLEDSAVYLCASRASRAGELFFGEGSRLTVL.